This is a list of T cell receptor beta chains from one sample in a study of blood T cell repertoires in COVID-19. Sequenced by immunoSEQ multiplex PCR; TCRdb stores in-frame clones only, minus some. The sample lists some 330,000 clones; 70% to 90% were seen once. What was sequenced was PBMCs or T cells enriched from blood (not recorded which). These TCRs come from a man aged 35 to 55 in a cohort exposed to, infected with or recovered from COVID-19 (not recorded which). Both conserved end residues are part of each CDR3. The order of the fields is V gene, J gene, CDR3 protein.

v_call: TRBV28; j_call: TRBJ2-5; cdr3_aa: CASSLTGREAIRETQYF
v_call: TRBV18; j_call: TRBJ2-1; cdr3_aa: CASSPGGSFGNEQFF
v_call: TRBV5-1; j_call: TRBJ2-1; cdr3_aa: CASSLGTGAMNYNEQFF
v_call: TRBV19; j_call: TRBJ2-7; cdr3_aa: CASQQGTNSYEQYF
v_call: TRBV7-6; j_call: TRBJ2-1; cdr3_aa: CASSLGGSRDNEQFF
v_call: TRBV7-3; j_call: TRBJ2-3; cdr3_aa: CASSTSGGADTQYF
v_call: TRBV7-9; j_call: TRBJ1-3; cdr3_aa: CASSPGYTIYF
v_call: TRBV5-8; j_call: TRBJ2-7; cdr3_aa: CASSFPYEQYF
v_call: TRBV13; j_call: TRBJ2-7; cdr3_aa: CASSDGLAGPYEQYF
v_call: TRBV29-1; j_call: TRBJ1-2; cdr3_aa: CSVVIGVGLHYGYTF
v_call: TRBV19; j_call: TRBJ2-1; cdr3_aa: CASNTRGGQGYNEQFF
v_call: TRBV7-9; j_call: TRBJ2-7; cdr3_aa: CASSLVSSGDYEQYF
v_call: TRBV7-6; j_call: TRBJ2-1; cdr3_aa: CASSPAGTQYYEQFF
v_call: TRBV11-3; j_call: TRBJ2-7; cdr3_aa: CASSLRTGGVDEQYF
v_call: TRBV5-1; j_call: TRBJ2-7; cdr3_aa: CASSLREPPYEQYF
v_call: TRBV9; j_call: TRBJ1-1; cdr3_aa: CASSGQGAQPTEAFF
v_call: TRBV5-1; j_call: TRBJ2-1; cdr3_aa: CASSLSRNEQFF
v_call: TRBV21-1; j_call: TRBJ1-5; cdr3_aa: CASSKTIWGYSNQPQHF
v_call: TRBV5-4; j_call: TRBJ2-1; cdr3_aa: CASGRGTRPDNEQFF
v_call: TRBV2; j_call: TRBJ2-1; cdr3_aa: CASSPGLAGGTNEQFF
v_call: TRBV12-5; j_call: TRBJ2-7; cdr3_aa: CASGAGQVILGYEQYF
v_call: TRBV6-4; j_call: TRBJ1-1; cdr3_aa: CASSPGTGTVTEAFF
v_call: TRBV3-1/TRBV3-2; j_call: TRBJ2-7; cdr3_aa: CASSLGVAGVYEQYF
v_call: TRBV5-1; j_call: TRBJ1-6; cdr3_aa: CASSQGSSYNSPLHF
v_call: TRBV9; j_call: TRBJ1-1; cdr3_aa: CASSETGSYTEAFF
v_call: TRBV18; j_call: TRBJ2-7; cdr3_aa: CASSPLTGGSYEQYF
v_call: TRBV7-2; j_call: TRBJ2-5; cdr3_aa: CASSPLRETQYF
v_call: TRBV27; j_call: TRBJ2-2; cdr3_aa: CASSSSGTSLSGELFF
v_call: TRBV10-2; j_call: TRBJ2-7; cdr3_aa: CASSEKRETGEQYF
v_call: TRBV5-4; j_call: TRBJ2-6; cdr3_aa: CASNPGQFTSGANVLTF
v_call: TRBV15; j_call: TRBJ2-7; cdr3_aa: CATSRKLAGVIEQYF
v_call: TRBV4-1; j_call: TRBJ1-4; cdr3_aa: CASSHAGGARNEKLFF
v_call: TRBV27; j_call: TRBJ2-1; cdr3_aa: CASSKLDLAFDSSGNEQFF